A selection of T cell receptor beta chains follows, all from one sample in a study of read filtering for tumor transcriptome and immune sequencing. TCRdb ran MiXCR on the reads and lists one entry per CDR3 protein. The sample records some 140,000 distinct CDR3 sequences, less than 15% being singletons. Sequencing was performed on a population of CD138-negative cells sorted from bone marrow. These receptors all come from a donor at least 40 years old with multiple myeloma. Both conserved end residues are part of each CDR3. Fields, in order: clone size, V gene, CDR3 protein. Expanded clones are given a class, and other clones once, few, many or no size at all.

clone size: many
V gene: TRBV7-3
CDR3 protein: CARGGAHQPQHF

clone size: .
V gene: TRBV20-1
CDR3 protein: CSASPGQKMNAEAFF

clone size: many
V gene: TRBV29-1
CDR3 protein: CSARGGTSGNTGELFF

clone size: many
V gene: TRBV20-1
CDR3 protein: CSARDRLAGVYEQYF

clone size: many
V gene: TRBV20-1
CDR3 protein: CSAEGLAGEDGTQYF

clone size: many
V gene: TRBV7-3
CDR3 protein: CASSLSENTGELFF

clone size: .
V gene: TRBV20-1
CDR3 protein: CSAEYRAGPYNEQFF

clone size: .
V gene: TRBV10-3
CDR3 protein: CAITGGAGETQYF

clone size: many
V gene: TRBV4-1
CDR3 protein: CASSPQTGGGTGELFF

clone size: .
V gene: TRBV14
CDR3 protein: CASSPGEQVQETQYF

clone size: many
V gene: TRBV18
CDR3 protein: CASSPVAGGAYEQYF

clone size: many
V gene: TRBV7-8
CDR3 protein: CASSLAPGQGRGYNEQFF

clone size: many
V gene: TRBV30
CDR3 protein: CAWSVSSPGEQYF

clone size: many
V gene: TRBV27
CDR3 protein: CASRVFLTGGNTEAFF

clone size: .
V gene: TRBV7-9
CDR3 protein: CASSLVAGGTDMQYF

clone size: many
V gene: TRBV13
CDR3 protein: CASSSQLAGQGAKAGELFF

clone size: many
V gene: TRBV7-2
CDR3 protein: CASSLNGGYEQYF

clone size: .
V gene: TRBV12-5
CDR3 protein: CASRYGEKLFF

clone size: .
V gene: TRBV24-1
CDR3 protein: CATSDTDSYEQFF

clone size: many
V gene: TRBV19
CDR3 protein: CASNVGVAEAFF

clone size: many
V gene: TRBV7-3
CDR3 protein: CASSLGVSTDTQYF

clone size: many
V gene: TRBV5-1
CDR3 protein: CASSLVGTPGAQETQYF